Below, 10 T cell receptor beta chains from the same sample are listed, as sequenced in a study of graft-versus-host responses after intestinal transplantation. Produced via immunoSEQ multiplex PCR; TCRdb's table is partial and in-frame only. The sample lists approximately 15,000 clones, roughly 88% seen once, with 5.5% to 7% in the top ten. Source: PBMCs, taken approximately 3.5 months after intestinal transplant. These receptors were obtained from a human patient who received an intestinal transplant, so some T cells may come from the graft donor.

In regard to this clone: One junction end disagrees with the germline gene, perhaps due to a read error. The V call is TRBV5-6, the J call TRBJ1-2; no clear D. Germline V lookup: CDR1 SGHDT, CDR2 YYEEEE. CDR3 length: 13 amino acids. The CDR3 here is CASSLGNGRNYTF. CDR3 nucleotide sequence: TGTGCCAGCAGTTTGGGAAATGGACGGAACTACACCTTC.

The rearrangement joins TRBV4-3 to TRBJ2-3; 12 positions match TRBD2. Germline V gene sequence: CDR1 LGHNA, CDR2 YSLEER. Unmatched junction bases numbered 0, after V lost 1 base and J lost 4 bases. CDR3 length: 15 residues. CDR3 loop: CASSQGLAGADTQYF. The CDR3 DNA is TGCGCCAGCAGCCAAGGACTAGCGGGAGCAGATACGCAGTATTTT.

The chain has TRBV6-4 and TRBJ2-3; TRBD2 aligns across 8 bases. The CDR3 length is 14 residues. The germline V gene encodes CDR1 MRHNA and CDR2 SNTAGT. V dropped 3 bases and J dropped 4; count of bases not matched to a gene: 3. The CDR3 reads CASSEAGESDTQYF. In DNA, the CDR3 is TGTGCCAGCAGTGAAGCGGGAGAATCAGATACGCAGTATTTT.

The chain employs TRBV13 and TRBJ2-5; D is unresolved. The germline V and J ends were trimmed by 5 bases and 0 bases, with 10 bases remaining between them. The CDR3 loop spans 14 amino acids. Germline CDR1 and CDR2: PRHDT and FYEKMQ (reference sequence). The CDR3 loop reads CASSLVMYQETQYF. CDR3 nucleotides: TGTGCCAGCAGCCTAGTGATGTACCAAGAGACCCAGTACTTC.

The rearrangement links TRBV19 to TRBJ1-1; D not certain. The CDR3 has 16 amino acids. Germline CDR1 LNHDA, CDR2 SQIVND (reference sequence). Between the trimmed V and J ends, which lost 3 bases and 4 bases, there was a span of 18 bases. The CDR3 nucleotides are TGTGCCAGTAGTATCCCCAGGTCCCTAGGGAGCACTGAAGCTTTCTTT. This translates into CASSIPRSLGSTEAFF.

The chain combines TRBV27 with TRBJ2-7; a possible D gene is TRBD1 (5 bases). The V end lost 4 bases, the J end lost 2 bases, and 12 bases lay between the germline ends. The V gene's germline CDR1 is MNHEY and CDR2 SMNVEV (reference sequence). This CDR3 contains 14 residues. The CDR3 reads CASSYYQGTYEQYF. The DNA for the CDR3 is TGTGCCAGCAGTTACTACCAGGGAACCTACGAGCAGTACTTC.

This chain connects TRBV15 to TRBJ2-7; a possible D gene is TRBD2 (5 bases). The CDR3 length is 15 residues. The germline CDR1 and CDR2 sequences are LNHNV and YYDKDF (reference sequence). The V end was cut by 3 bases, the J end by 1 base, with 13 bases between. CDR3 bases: TGTGCCACCAGCAGGGACTCGGGCCTATCCTACGAGCAGTACTTC. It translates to CATSRDSGLSYEQYF.

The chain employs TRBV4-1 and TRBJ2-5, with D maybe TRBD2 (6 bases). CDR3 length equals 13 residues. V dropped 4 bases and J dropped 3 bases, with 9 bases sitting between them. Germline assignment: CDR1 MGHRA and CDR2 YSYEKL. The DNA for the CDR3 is TGCGCCAGCAGCCTGGGACTGGAAGAGACCCAGTACTTC. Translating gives CASSLGLEETQYF.

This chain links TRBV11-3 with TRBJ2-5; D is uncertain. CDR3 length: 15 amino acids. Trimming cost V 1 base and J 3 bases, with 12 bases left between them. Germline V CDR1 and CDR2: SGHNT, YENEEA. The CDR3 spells CASSLGVGWKETQYF. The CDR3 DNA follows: TGTGCCAGCAGCTTAGGTGTAGGGTGGAAAGAGACCCAGTACTTC.

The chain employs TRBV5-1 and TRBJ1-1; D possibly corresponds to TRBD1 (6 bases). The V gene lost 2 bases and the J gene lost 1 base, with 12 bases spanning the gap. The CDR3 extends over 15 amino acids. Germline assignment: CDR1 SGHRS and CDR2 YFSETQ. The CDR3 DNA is TGCGCCAGCAGCTTAGGCGGGACAAGGAACACTGAAGCTTTCTTT. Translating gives CASSLGGTRNTEAFF.